What follows are 18 T cell receptor beta chains derived from one specimen sequenced in a study of blood T cell repertoires in COVID-19 (dated by TCRdb to about 2020). Libraries were prepared through the immunoSEQ multiplex PCR assay. The clones in this table, taken by TCRdb from immuneACCESS, are in-frame only. Not every clone is retained; where verified, under half of the shortfall comes from an unresolved V gene, and the cause of the rest is unknown. For this sample there are about 140,000 clones; about 82% appear just once. Roughly 8.7% of the sample belongs to the ten largest clones. Sequencing input: peripheral blood. Receptors were obtained from a woman in her fifties or sixties with acute or convalescent COVID-19.

V is TRBV5-5 and J is TRBJ1-5, with D possibly matching TRBD1 (6 bases). The ends were cut back, 2 bases at V and 5 bases at J, with 14 bases in the middle. Germline loops: CDR1 SGHKS, CDR2 YYEKEE (reference sequence). This CDR3 has 15 amino acids. CDR3: CASSLSGVPHQPQHF. DNA of the CDR3: TGTGCCAGCAGCTTATCAGGGGTCCCTCATCAGCCCCAGCATTTT. Full variable domain (rest looked up from reference TRBV5-5 and TRBJ1-5): DAGVTQSPTHLIKTRGQQVTLRCSPISGHKSVSWYQQVLGQGPQFIFQYYEKEERGRGNFPDRFSARQFPNYSSELNVNALLLGDSALYLCASSLSGVPHQPQHFGDGTRLSIL.

The V gene is TRBV11-2, the J gene TRBJ1-2; TRBD1 might be the D (5 bases). The ends were cut back, 5 bases at V and 2 bases at J, with 15 bases in the middle. This CDR3 contains 15 residues. Germline CDR1 reads SGHAT; CDR2 reads FQNNGV. The CDR3 bases are TGTGCCAGCAGCGGGCTAGGACACCTCAACTATGGCTACACCTTC. Translating gives CASSGLGHLNYGYTF.

This sequence joins TRBV7-9 and TRBJ2-3; 9 nucleotides match TRBD2. Germline loops: CDR1 SEHNR, CDR2 FQNEAQ (reference sequence). V gave up 3 bases and J gave up 2 bases; unmatched junction bases: 9. The CDR3 length is 17 residues. Here the CDR3 DNA reads TGTGCCAGCAGCTTGGGGACTAGCCAAATTCCCACAGATACGCAGTATTTT. Residues: CASSLGTSQIPTDTQYF.

The genes are TRBV4-2 and TRBJ1-5; 7 nucleotides agree with TRBD1. The CDR3 loop spans 18 amino acids. Trimming removed 1 base from V and 4 bases from J; junction bases left unmatched: 13. Germline CDR1 LGHNA, CDR2 YNFKEQ. The CDR3 reads CASSQVGLSQTGNQPQHF. The CDR3 coding sequence is TGTGCCAGCAGCCAAGTTGGATTATCGCAGACAGGGAATCAGCCCCAGCATTTT.

The chain links TRBV18 to TRBJ2-1; tentative D call: TRBD2 (5 bases). The germline V gene encodes CDR1 KGHSH and CDR2 LQKENI. The V end lost 4 bases, the J end lost 2 bases, and 21 bases lay between the germline ends. The CDR3 has 18 amino acids. In nucleotides, the CDR3 is TGTGCCAGCTCACGTTTAGTGCAGAGAGGGAGTGCCTACAATGAGCAGTTCTTC. Translated: CASSRLVQRGSAYNEQFF.

The table lists this clone with a few counts. V and J are TRBV28 and TRBJ1-5; unclear D gene. This CDR3 has 16 amino acids. The V end lost 3 bases, the J end lost 4 bases, and 16 bases lay between the germline ends. Germline assignment: CDR1 MDHEN and CDR2 SYDVKM. CDR3 in amino acids: CASSLRSLPRNQPQHF. CDR3 DNA sequence: TGTGCCAGCAGTTTGCGAAGTCTCCCAAGAAATCAGCCCCAGCATTTT.

The CDR3 sequence is CASTVTGIHEQYF. DNA for the CDR3: TGTGCCAGCACTGTGACAGGGATCCACGAGCAGTACTTC. The gene calls are TRBV12-3 or TRBV12-4 and TRBJ2-7; 7 bases map to TRBD1. The CDR3 has 13 amino acids. Losses at the gene ends were 7 bases for V and 5 bases for J; bases not matched to a gene: 8.

V is TRBV19 and J is TRBJ2-7; D gene unclear. Germline V gene data show CDR1 as LNHDA and CDR2 as SQIVND (reference sequence). Trimming took 1 base from V and 3 from J, leaving 10 bases between them. The CDR3 is made up of 14 amino acids. The CDR3 sequence: CASSIGSNNYEQYF. CDR3 DNA: TGTGCCAGTAGTATAGGTAGTAATAACTACGAGCAGTACTTC. Complete variable domain (other parts from reference TRBV19 and TRBJ2-7): DGGITQSPKYLFRKEGQNVTLSCEQNLNHDAMYWYRQDPGQGLRLIYYSQIVNDFQKGDIAEGYSVSREKKESFPLTVTSAQKNPTAFYLCASSIGSNNYEQYFGPGTRLTVT.

The chain recombines TRBV3-1 (or the pseudogene TRBV3-2) with TRBJ2-5; D unresolved. CDR1 is LGHDT and CDR2 is YNNKEL in the germline V gene (reference sequence). V was cut by 1 base and J by 4 bases, with 16 bases left in between. This CDR3 spans 16 amino acids. The CDR3 DNA reads TGTGCCAGCAGCCAAGGGTTAGGAGCGTTCGGAGAGACCCAGTACTTC. Translation: CASSQGLGAFGETQYF.

V is TRBV6-4 and J is TRBJ2-5; tentative D call: TRBD2 (5 bases). The V end lost 4 bases, the J end lost 1 base, and 10 bases lay between the germline ends. Germline CDR1 is MRHNA and CDR2 is SNTAGT. The CDR3 runs to 14 residues. CDR3 residues: CASSARAAQETQYF. Written as DNA, the CDR3 is TGTGCCAGCAGTGCCCGAGCGGCCCAAGAGACCCAGTACTTC.

V is TRBV25-1 and J is TRBJ2-1, with a tentative D call TRBD1 (6 bases). CDR3 length: 15 amino acids. The germline gives CDR1 MGHDK, CDR2 SYGVNS. Trimming removed 6 bases at V and 5 bases at J, with 17 bases between. The chain's CDR3 is CASRSLMAGDNEQFF. The CDR3 DNA is TGTGCCAGCAGATCTCTTATGGCAGGGGACAATGAGCAGTTCTTC.

The rearrangement links TRBV9 to TRBJ2-5; 14 bases are a match to TRBD2. With 5 bases clipped from V and 3 bases from J, the junction kept 6 bases outside the gene matches. Germline CDR1 and CDR2: SGDLS and YYNGEE. This CDR3 has 16 residues. The CDR3 coding sequence is TGTGCCAGCAGTCCCCCGGGACTAGCGGGGGAAGAGACCCAGTACTTC. Protein: CASSPPGLAGEETQYF.

The count of this clone is one. The chain combines TRBV24-1 with TRBJ2-2; 9 positions agree with TRBD1. Germline V lookup: CDR1 KGHDR, CDR2 SFDVKD. The CDR3 covers 19 residues. The junction had 12 bases not matched to a gene; V was cut back by 1 base and J by 4 bases. CDR3 loop: CATSDFRPDRGGGTGELFF. The CDR3 DNA follows: TGTGCCACCAGTGATTTTAGGCCGGACAGGGGAGGGGGCACCGGGGAGCTGTTTTTT.

The V gene is TRBV28, the J gene TRBJ1-6; D might be TRBD1 (6 bases). This CDR3 is 13 amino acids long. The ends were cut back, 3 bases at V and 10 bases at J, with 10 bases in the middle. Looked up from germline, CDR1 is MDHEN and CDR2 is SYDVKM. The CDR3 loop is CASSLGTGSPLHF. In DNA, the CDR3 is TGTGCCAGCAGTTTGGGAACAGGGTCACCCCTCCACTTT.

The chain joins TRBV30 to TRBJ1-5; D may be TRBD1 (6 bases). Trimming shortened V by 0 bases and J by 7 bases, and 16 bases separated the two germline ends. The CDR3 covers 15 residues. Per germline, CDR1 GTSNPN and CDR2 SVGIG (reference sequence). The CDR3 DNA is TGTGCCTGGAGTGTAGGGGGTTTGAAGGGCCAGCCCCAGCATTTT. Translation gives CAWSVGGLKGQPQHF.

This chain uses TRBV5-1 with TRBJ1-3; tentative D call: TRBD1 (5 bases). There are 16 residues in the CDR3. Deletions cut 4 bases from V and 4 bases from J, with 18 bases between. Germline V CDR1 and CDR2: SGHRS, YFSETQ. The CDR3 protein is CASSPGPGGEGNTIYF. The CDR3 nucleotides are TGCGCCAGCAGCCCTGGCCCCGGGGGAGAAGGAAACACCATATATTTT.

This chain links TRBV5-1 with TRBJ2-2, with 8 bases lining up with TRBD1. Germline assignment: CDR1 SGHRS and CDR2 YFSETQ. This CDR3 spans 17 amino acids. V lost 5 bases, J lost 4 bases, and 13 bases stayed unmatched. The CDR3, as DNA: TGCGCCAGCAGTTCCCCCTCTGGACAGGGAAGCACCGGGGAGCTGTTTTTT. This sequence encodes CASSSPSGQGSTGELFF. Full variable domain (outside the CDR3, taken from reference TRBV5-1 and TRBJ2-2): KAGVTQTPRYLIKTRGQQVTLSCSPISGHRSVSWYQQTPGQGLQFLFEYFSETQRNKGNFPGRFSGRQFSNSRSEMNVSTLELGDSALYLCASSSPSGQGSTGELFFGEGSRLTVL.

The chain joins TRBV27 to TRBJ1-3; TRBD1 might be the D (6 bases). In germline, CDR1 is MNHEY, CDR2 SMNVEV (reference sequence). The V gene lost 6 bases and the J gene lost 2 bases, with 14 bases spanning the gap. This CDR3 comprises 15 residues. The CDR3 DNA is TGTGCCAGCAGGCCCCGGGGGGGCCCTGGAAACACCATATATTTT. Its protein product is CASRPRGGPGNTIYF.